This T cell receptor beta chain was retrieved from a study of STAT5B mutations in CD4+ large granular lymphocyte leukemia. Overall study findings and caveats: Compared with healthy controls (2/35), patient top clones favored TRBV06 (8/27). Over 20% of private leukemic clonotypes occurred rarely in other patients' non-leukemic repertoires.

This clone appeared a single time. The antigen is undetermined. The protocol was immunoSEQ multiplex PCR, while the TCRdb copy is restricted to in-frame clones and leaves out a portion. Counted here are tens of thousands of clones, about 90% occurring once; the ten biggest clones make up roughly 3.3%. The V end was cut by 6 bases, the J end by 1 base, with 12 bases between. CDR3 size: 14 residues. From germline, CDR1 is MNHNY and CDR2 SVGAGI (reference sequence). This clonotype was sampled from a human donor in good health. V gene TRBV6-6 combines with J gene TRBJ2-5; D gene uncertain. Sequenced material: CD4+ T cells from blood buffy coats. The CDR3 region is CASSPRSAQETQYF. CDR3 in DNA: TGTGCCAGCAGCCCACGGTCCGCCCAAGAGACCCAGTACTTC.